One and the same sample provided the 14 T cell receptor beta chains below, sequenced in a study of human T cells and chemical hapten exposure. A single record per CDR3 protein comes from TCRdb applying MiXCR to the RACE reads. In the table there are 79,000 or so distinct CDR3 sequences, 10% of which are singletons. Stated time point: patch test 1, 2 weeks after DPC sensitization. Stated treatment: therapeutic diphenylcyclopropenone sensitization with weekly scalp DPC. The sample in question was whole blood, obtained in connection with sensitization to the hapten diphenylcyclopropenone (DPC). These receptors all stem from a woman in her forties or fifties with alopecia areata. Some clones in this sample may be carry-over from other donors' samples.

The chain employs TRBV18 and TRBJ2-5; D uncertain. Deletions cut 1 base from V and 4 bases from J, with 7 bases between. CDR1 is KGHSH and CDR2 is LQKENI in the germline V gene. There are 13 residues in the CDR3. CDR3 DNA: TGTGCCAGCTCACCACGGCAAGGAGAGACCCAGTACTTC. This codes for CASSPRQGETQYF.

This clonotype was seen many times. The gene calls are TRBV6-2 or TRBV6-3 and TRBJ1-1, with a tentative D call TRBD1 (6 bases). The V gene's germline CDR1 is MNHEY and CDR2 SVGEGT. CDR3 size: 15 residues. V was clipped by 5 bases and J by 0 bases, with 13 bases between them. CDR3 sequence (DNA): TGTGCCAGCAGTGCGGACAGCCGGTTGAACACTGAAGCTTTCTTT. It yields the protein CASSADSRLNTEAFF.

This clonotype was counted between two and nine times. The chain recombines TRBV5-1 with TRBJ2-1, with unresolved D. Deletions cut 4 bases from V and 0 bases from J, with 11 bases between. Germline CDR1 SGHRS, CDR2 YFSETQ. The length of the CDR3 is 15 residues. CDR3 protein: CASSTGRSSYNEQFF. In DNA form, the CDR3 reads TGCGCCAGCAGCACCGGACGGAGCTCCTACAATGAGCAGTTCTTC.

This clonotype has just a few counts. V is TRBV11-2 and J is TRBJ2-2; TRBD1 is a possible D gene (6 bases). Germline CDR1 is SGHAT and CDR2 is FQNNGV. The length of the CDR3 is 14 residues. Trimming took 5 bases from V and 5 from J, leaving 12 bases between them. CDR3 sequence (DNA): TGTGCCAGCAGCCCAGGGGAGTGGACCGGGGAGCTGTTTTTT. Translated, it gives CASSPGEWTGELFF. Combining the CDR3 with reference TRBV11-2 and TRBJ2-2 gives the whole variable domain EAGVAQSPRYKIIEKRQSVAFWCNPISGHATLYWYQQILGQGPKLLIQFQNNGVVDDSQLPKDRFSAERLKGVDSTLKIQPAKLEDSAVYLCASSPGEWTGELFFGEGSRLTVL.

The chain carries TRBV12-3 or TRBV12-4 and TRBJ2-7; the D gene is possibly TRBD2 (5 bases). This CDR3 is 12 amino acids long. V lost 0 bases, J lost 6 bases, and 6 bases lay in between. The CDR3: CASSLAGSEQYF. The DNA of the CDR3 is TGTGCCAGCAGTTTAGCGGGGAGCGAGCAGTACTTC.

This chain uses TRBV19 with TRBJ1-6; D not resolved. The CDR3 has 13 amino acids. The germline V gene encodes CDR1 LNHDA and CDR2 SQIVND (reference sequence). Trimming shortened V by 9 bases and J by 7 bases, and 13 bases separated the two germline ends. The CDR3 region is CASRTSGNSPLHF. CDR3 nucleotide sequence: TGTGCCAGCCGCACGTCGGGGAATTCACCCCTCCACTTT.

Worth noting for this clonotype: Since a much larger clone is just one base distant, this may be a read error. The CDR3, as DNA: TGTGCCAGGAGTGCCCCGGGGACAGGGGGCTGGGGCAATCAGCCCCAGCATTTT. This sequence encodes CARSAPGTGGWGNQPQHF. This chain uses TRBV30 with TRBJ1-5, with 12 nucleotides matching TRBD1. Germline assignment: CDR1 GTSNPN and CDR2 SVGIG (reference sequence). The CDR3 runs 18 residues.

This chain joins TRBV5-1 and TRBJ1-6, with 9 bases fitting TRBD1. This CDR3 has 15 residues. V lost 4 bases to trimming and J lost 7 bases; unmatched junction nucleotides: 6. CDR1 SGHRS and CDR2 YFSETQ come from the germline V gene. The CDR3 nucleotides are TGCGCCAGCAGCCTACCGGGACAGGGAAATTCACCCCTCCACTTT. Its translation: CASSLPGQGNSPLHF.

The sample holds many counts of this clonotype. The chain links TRBV11-3 to TRBJ2-5; D uncertain. Germline lookup yields CDR1 SGHNT and CDR2 YENEEA. The CDR3 runs to 14 residues. V was clipped by 5 bases and J by 2 bases, with 12 bases between them. The CDR3 DNA sequence: TGTGCCAGCAGCCGGCGGCAGGAACAAGAGACCCAGTACTTC. This translates into CASSRRQEQETQYF.

This clonotype was observed many times. V is TRBV7-6 and J is TRBJ2-3, with a tentative D call TRBD1 (5 bases). Germline V gene data show CDR1 as SGHVS and CDR2 as FNYEAQ. Trimming stripped 5 bases from V and 0 bases from J, with 12 bases between. The CDR3 covers 15 residues. CDR3 sequence reads: CASSPLGPSTDTQYF. The CDR3 nucleotides are TGTGCCAGCAGCCCCCTGGGGCCTAGCACAGATACGCAGTATTTT.

This clonotype was picked up many times. The gene calls are TRBV28 and TRBJ1-2; 8 nucleotides align to TRBD1. The CDR3 is 18 amino acids. After removal of 6 bases from V and 1 base from J, the junction contained 16 bases not matched to a gene. The germline CDR1 and CDR2 sequences are MDHEN and SYDVKM. The CDR3, as DNA: TGTGCCAGCAGCCGCGTGACCGGGACAGGCTACTATAACTATGGCTACACCTTC. This codes for CASSRVTGTGYYNYGYTF.

This chain links TRBV12-3 or TRBV12-4 with TRBJ1-4, with 7 nucleotides matching TRBD1. The CDR3 has 13 residues. J gave up 10 bases and V 5 bases, and 7 bases lay outside the gene matches. As DNA, the CDR3 is TGTGCCAGCAGTCCCGGACAGGCAGGAAAACTGTTTTTT. This sequence encodes CASSPGQAGKLFF.

This chain uses TRBV9 with TRBJ1-3; 7 bases align to TRBD1. Germline V CDR1 and CDR2: SGDLS, YYNGEE. V gave up 4 bases and J gave up 0 bases; unmatched junction bases: 7. This CDR3 region has 16 residues. CDR3 residues: CASSPGQVYSGNTIYF. CDR3 sequence (DNA): TGTGCCAGCAGCCCTGGACAGGTTTACTCTGGAAACACCATATATTTT. Full variable domain (missing parts from reference TRBV9 and TRBJ1-3): DSGVTQTPKHLITATGQRVTLRCSPRSGDLSVYWYQQSLDQGLQFLIQYYNGEERAKGNILERFSAQQFPDLHSELNLSSLELGDSALYFCASSPGQVYSGNTIYFGEGSWLTVV.

This clonotype was observed a few times. The chain couples TRBV27 to TRBJ2-6, with 7 nucleotides matching TRBD1. CDR3 length: 18 residues. The V gene's germline CDR1 is MNHEY and CDR2 SMNVEV (reference sequence). Trimming at V came to 3 bases and at J to 2 bases, leaving 10 bases not matched to a gene. The CDR3: CASSFLEQGRPGANVLTF. The CDR3 bases are TGTGCCAGCAGTTTCCTGGAACAGGGGCGCCCTGGGGCCAACGTCCTGACTTTC.